A selection of T cell receptor beta chains follows, all from one sample in a study of OX40 agonist ivuxolimab in advanced cancers. Repertoires were generated with immunoSEQ multiplex PCR, while TCRdb's copy carries only in-frame clones and drops some. The table records 70,000 to 95,000 clones, around 87% of them present only once. This specimen consisted of CD4+ or CD8+ T cells sorted from blood, obtained in a trial of the OX40 agonist ivuxolimab. Receptors originate from an adult with an advanced solid tumor such as melanoma, head and neck, liver or kidney cancer. The CDR3 runs from the conserved cysteine through the conserved F or W. A D gene is named only where the DNA matches it firmly. The size of a clone is reported for some rows only, either as once, few or many, or as a class for expanded clones.

CDR3 protein	CDR3 DNA	J gene	D gene	V gene	clone size
CASSLLTPGSNTEAFF	TGTGCCAGCAGCCTTCTCACGCCGGGCTCCAACACTGAAGCTTTCTTT	TRBJ1-1	-	TRBV5-4	-
CASAGGNTEAFF	TGTGCCAGCGCGGGGGGGAACACTGAAGCTTTCTTT	TRBJ1-1	-	TRBV7-9	few
CASSPWGDRGGYTF	TGCGCCAGCAGCCCTTGGGGCGACAGGGGCGGCTACACCTTC	TRBJ1-2	TRBD1	TRBV5-1	once
CASSWALTGLYTDTQYF	TGTGCCAGCAGCTGGGCGCTTACGGGCCTTTACACAGATACGCAGTATTTT	TRBJ2-3	-	TRBV5-6	-
CASSLAGGGGQETQYF	TGTGCCAGCAGCTTAGCGGGTGGAGGGGGACAAGAGACCCAGTACTTC	TRBJ2-5	-	TRBV7-2	-
CASSDRTGRGYTF	TGTGCCAGCAGTGACCGGACAGGGCGAGGCTACACCTTC	TRBJ1-2	TRBD1	TRBV6-1	-
CASSKLVGQGALLDTQYF	-	TRBJ2-3	-	TRBV21-1	-
CASSPGTGNSPLHF	TGCGCCAGCAGCCCGGGGACAGGGAATTCACCCCTCCACTTT	TRBJ1-6	TRBD1	TRBV5-1	-
CASSPTGAWTDTQYF	TGTGCCAGCTCACCAACAGGGGCCTGGACAGATACGCAGTATTTT	TRBJ2-3	TRBD1	TRBV18	-
CASRSRGQNQPQHF	TGTGCCAGCAGGAGTAGGGGGCAGAATCAGCCCCAGCATTTT	TRBJ1-5	TRBD1	TRBV6-5	-
CASSERGGFTEAFF	TGTGCCAGCAGTGAACGGGGGGGGTTCACTGAAGCTTTCTTT	TRBJ1-1	-	TRBV6-1	-
CASSLGLGQGAFNEQFF	TGTGCCAGCAGCTTAGGACTCGGGCAGGGCGCCTTCAATGAGCAGTTCTTC	TRBJ2-1	-	TRBV7-2	-
CASSEVSGQGAGELFF	TGTGCCAGCAGTGAAGTTTCCGGACAGGGGGCCGGGGAGCTGTTTTTT	TRBJ2-2	TRBD1	TRBV2	-
CASSLGTGNTEAFF	TGTGCCAGCAGTCTGGGGACAGGGAACACTGAAGCTTTCTTT	TRBJ1-1	TRBD1	TRBV6-5	once
CASSPGQGLNTEAFF	TGTGCCAGCTCACCGGGACAGGGATTGAACACTGAAGCTTTCTTT	TRBJ1-1	TRBD1	TRBV18	once